This passage covers 32 T cell receptor beta chains from one sample sequenced in a study of T cells in localized non-small cell lung cancer. Clones were read by immunoSEQ multiplex PCR, and TCRdb kept only the in-frame ones, dropping some. This sample yields 3,500 to 5,500 clones, of which about 25% are seen a single time; about 8% belongs to the top ten. The specimen was lung tumor tissue, collected before any cancer treatment. Receptors originate from a male donor aged 60 or older with stage I lung adenocarcinoma.

In this sample, this clone is medium-sized (0.01 to 0.1%). The chain carries TRBV11-3 and TRBJ2-3; D is unresolved. The CDR3 is 14 residues long. Germline values: CDR1 SGHNT, CDR2 YENEEA. V was cut by 2 bases and J by 2 bases, with 8 bases left in between. As DNA, the CDR3 is TGTGCCAGCAGCTTATCCCTTCCCACAGATACGCAGTATTTT. Amino acids: CASSLSLPTDTQYF. The variable domain in full, completed from reference TRBV11-3 and TRBJ2-3, reads EAGVVQSPRYKIIEKKQPVAFWCNPISGHNTLYWYLQNLGQGPELLIRYENEEAVDDSQLPKDRFSAERLKGVDSTLKIQPAELGDSAVYLCASSLSLPTDTQYFGPGTRLTVL.

The J gene is TRBJ2-1, the V gene TRBV18; 9 bases map to TRBD2. Germline V gene sequence: CDR1 KGHSH, CDR2 LQKENI. The CDR3 loop spans 15 amino acids. J gave up 7 bases and V 5 bases, and 9 bases lay outside the gene matches. The CDR3 DNA reads as TGTGCCAGCTCATCGATGAACGCGGGGGGGAATGAGCAGTTCTTC. It codes for CASSSMNAGGNEQFF.

This clone showed up just a few times. J is TRBJ1-2 and V is TRBV28, with a tentative D call TRBD1 (6 bases). Trimming pared 6 bases from V and 3 bases from J, leaving 14 bases between. The CDR3 contains 14 residues. From germline, CDR1 is MDHEN and CDR2 SYDVKM. The CDR3 DNA reads as TGTGCCAGCAGCCCCGGGACACTCCACTATGGCTACACCTTC. This translates into CASSPGTLHYGYTF.

CDR3 protein: CASGSVPYEQYF. CDR3 coding DNA: TGTGCCAGCGGTTCCGTTCCCTACGAGCAGTACTTC. V usage is TRBV27 and J usage is TRBJ2-7; D is uncertain. From germline, CDR1 is MNHEY and CDR2 SMNVEV (reference sequence). Trimming removed 8 bases at V and 2 bases at J, with 10 bases between. The CDR3 covers 12 residues.

V is TRBV18 and J is TRBJ2-7; 7 bases map to TRBD1. The CDR3 sequence is 17 residues long. Germline V gene lookup returns CDR1 KGHSH and CDR2 LQKENI. V was pared by 2 bases and J by 3 bases, with 13 bases of the junction left unmatched. The DNA of the CDR3 is TGTGCCAGCTCACCAGGAGAACAGGGGATGTCTAGCTACGAGCAGTACTTC. Protein sequence: CASSPGEQGMSSYEQYF.

This clone is medium-sized. V and J are TRBV11-3 and TRBJ2-5, with D tentatively TRBD1 or TRBD2 (6 bases each). V shed 3 bases and J shed 5 bases, with 16 bases lying between them. Germline CDR1 is SGHNT and CDR2 is YENEEA. There are 15 residues in the CDR3. CDR3 region: CASSFQLGGQETQYF. CDR3 nucleotide sequence: TGTGCCAGCAGCTTTCAGTTGGGGGGCCAGGAGACCCAGTACTTC.

By its share, this clone is medium-sized. The chain recombines TRBV6-8 with TRBJ1-2, with 7 bases matching TRBD1. V lost 0 bases and J lost 8; bases outside the gene matches: 9. Germline V lookup: CDR1 MNHGY, CDR2 SAAAGT. CDR3 length: 15 amino acids. This CDR3 reads CASSYSGTVLTGYTF. The CDR3 DNA follows: TGTGCCAGCAGTTACTCTGGGACAGTTCTAACCGGCTACACCTTC.

This rearrangement joins TRBV6-8 to TRBJ1-5; D gene ambiguous. Trimming left V 6 bases short and J 9 bases short, with 12 bases between. Germline CDR1 and CDR2: MNHGY and SAAAGT. The CDR3 covers 12 residues. The CDR3 region is CASSFQEWPQHF. CDR3 bases: TGTGCCAGCAGCTTCCAGGAGTGGCCCCAGCATTTT.

The table lists this clone with a few counts. This chain uses TRBV11-3 with TRBJ1-1, with D maybe TRBD1 (5 bases). The CDR3 is 15 amino acids. Germline CDR1 is SGHNT and CDR2 is YENEEA. Trimming pared 8 bases from V and 1 base from J, leaving 17 bases between. CDR3 nucleotides: TGTGCCAGCGCTGGCCCTGCAGGGTCGAACACTGAAGCTTTCTTT. It is translated as CASAGPAGSNTEAFF.

This chain connects TRBV11-3 to TRBJ2-6, with 7 nucleotides matching TRBD1. This CDR3 region has 15 residues. The germline V gene has CDR1 SGHNT and CDR2 YENEEA. Trimming removed 4 bases from V and 2 bases from J; junction bases left unmatched: 2. The DNA of the CDR3 is TGTGCCAGCAGCTCCGGACAGGCTGGGGCCAACGTCCTGACTTTC. This translates into CASSSGQAGANVLTF. Full variable domain (outside the CDR3, taken from reference TRBV11-3 and TRBJ2-6): EAGVVQSPRYKIIEKKQPVAFWCNPISGHNTLYWYLQNLGQGPELLIRYENEEAVDDSQLPKDRFSAERLKGVDSTLKIQPAELGDSAVYLCASSSGQAGANVLTFGAGSRLTVL.

The chain uses TRBV11-3 and TRBJ2-1; 7 nucleotides agree with TRBD2. The V and J ends lost 0 bases and 8 bases, in that order; junction bases with no gene match: 4. Germline V gene lookup returns CDR1 SGHNT and CDR2 YENEEA. This CDR3 is built from 14 residues. The DNA for the CDR3 is TGTGCCAGCAGCTTAGATACGGGACTACATGAGCAGTTCTTC. Protein: CASSLDTGLHEQFF.

This clone was seen a handful of times. The CDR3 sequence is CAWSLDGTEAFF. In nucleotides, the CDR3 is TGTGCCTGGAGTCTGGACGGCACTGAAGCTTTCTTT. The rearrangement joins TRBV30 to TRBJ1-1, with D uncertain. Germline lookup yields CDR1 GTSNPN and CDR2 SVGIG (reference sequence). Trimming cost V 2 bases and J 4 bases, with 8 bases left between them. The CDR3 sequence is 12 residues long. Filled out from reference TRBV30 and TRBJ1-1, the complete variable domain reads SQTIHQWPATLVQPVGSPLSLECTVEGTSNPNLYWYRQAAGRGLQLLFYSVGIGQISSEVPQNLSASRPQDRQFILSSKKLLLSDSGFYLCAWSLDGTEAFFGQGTRLTVV.

This chain uses TRBV6-8 with TRBJ2-3, with D unresolved. V was cut by 6 bases and J by 6 bases, with 13 bases left in between. CDR1 and CDR2 (germline): MNHGY, SAAAGT. The CDR3 runs to 13 residues. The CDR3, as DNA: TGTGCCAGCAGCCTGTATTCGCGGGATACGCAGTATTTT. Amino acids: CASSLYSRDTQYF.

This clone was picked up a small number of times. The V gene is TRBV9, the J gene TRBJ1-1; the D is unclear. V was pared by 4 bases and J by 7 bases, with 17 bases between. The CDR3 runs 14 residues. Looked up from germline, CDR1 is SGDLS and CDR2 is YYNGEE. The CDR3 region has the DNA TGTGCCAGCAGCCCGCTTTTTGGGGATAATGAAGCTTTCTTT. It translates to CASSPLFGDNEAFF.

This clone has just a few counts. V usage is TRBV19 and J usage is TRBJ2-2; D unresolved. CDR3 length equals 13 residues. Germline V gives CDR1 LNHDA, CDR2 SQIVND (reference sequence). The ends were cut back, 8 bases at V and 0 bases at J, with 7 bases in the middle. The chain's CDR3 is CASASANTGELFF. DNA of the CDR3: TGTGCCAGTGCCTCTGCGAACACCGGGGAGCTGTTTTTT.

The V call is TRBV11-3, the J call TRBJ2-1, with 11 positions matching TRBD2. Trimming took 4 bases from V and 3 from J; bases not matched to a gene: 5. CDR3 length equals 16 residues. Germline V gives CDR1 SGHNT, CDR2 YENEEA. CDR3 amino acids: CASSSLTSGDYNEQFF. CDR3 DNA: TGTGCCAGCAGCTCCCTGACTAGCGGGGACTACAATGAGCAGTTCTTC.

V gene TRBV11-3 combines with J gene TRBJ1-1; D is ambiguous. Germline loops: CDR1 SGHNT, CDR2 YENEEA. The V and J ends lost 5 bases and 5 bases respectively, with 15 bases between them. There are 14 residues in the CDR3. The CDR3 here is CASSPRGYGTEAFF. The CDR3 region has the DNA TGTGCCAGCAGCCCGCGTGGATACGGTACTGAAGCTTTCTTT.

This clone was detected only a few times. The chain joins TRBV6-8 to TRBJ1-2, with TRBD1 identical over 9 bases. CDR3 length equals 12 residues. Per the germline V gene, CDR1 is MNHGY and CDR2 is SAAAGT. J gave up 12 bases and V 3 bases, and 5 bases lay outside the gene matches. CDR3 sequence: CASSYSQGAHTF. CDR3 bases: TGTGCCAGCAGTTATTCACAGGGGGCGCACACCTTC.

The chain employs TRBV9 and TRBJ1-1, with 9 nucleotides matching TRBD1. With V trimmed by 4 bases and J by 1 base, 8 bases remained unmatched. This CDR3 contains 16 residues. CDR1 is SGDLS and CDR2 is YYNGEE in the germline V gene. The CDR3: CASSRGQGMGNTEAFF. Here the CDR3 DNA reads TGTGCCAGCAGCAGGGGACAGGGAATGGGGAACACTGAAGCTTTCTTT.

This clone was counted between two and nine times. This chain links TRBV11-3 with TRBJ2-7; TRBD1 matches 9 bases. The CDR3 length is 14 residues. V dropped 5 bases and J dropped 3; count of bases not matched to a gene: 5. From germline, CDR1 is SGHNT and CDR2 YENEEA. Here the CDR3 DNA reads TGTGCCAGCAGCCAGGGACAGGGAAGCTACGAGCAGTACTTC. Encoded protein: CASSQGQGSYEQYF.

The rearrangement links TRBV10-2 to TRBJ2-3; no reliable D call. Trimming took 3 bases from V and 2 from J, leaving 9 bases between them. From germline, CDR1 is WSHSY and CDR2 SAAADI. The CDR3 covers 14 residues. This chain's CDR3 is CASSEFPDTDTQYF. Here the CDR3 DNA reads TGCGCCAGCAGTGAATTCCCTGACACAGATACGCAGTATTTT.

This clone came up a few times. The rearrangement joins TRBV9 to TRBJ2-1; no clear D. CDR3 length: 13 amino acids. Germline assignment: CDR1 SGDLS and CDR2 YYNGEE. Trimming cost V 4 bases and J 6 bases, with 11 bases left between them. In DNA, the CDR3 is TGTGCCAGCAGCTTACCGGCGGCCAATGAGCAGTTCTTC. It encodes CASSLPAANEQFF.

This clone occurred a few times. V usage is TRBV6-8 and J usage is TRBJ1-4, with 10 bases identical to TRBD1. V lost 7 bases, J lost 8 bases, and 7 bases stayed unmatched. The CDR3 sequence is 14 residues long. Germline V CDR1 and CDR2: MNHGY, SAAAGT. CDR3 loop: CASNWDRGREKLFF. In DNA form, the CDR3 reads TGTGCCAGCAACTGGGACAGGGGCCGGGAAAAACTGTTTTTT.

The rearrangement uses TRBV28 and TRBJ1-6; 10 bases agree with TRBD1. V dropped 6 bases and J dropped 10; count of bases not matched to a gene: 9. This CDR3 contains 15 residues. Germline CDR1 is MDHEN and CDR2 is SYDVKM. The CDR3 sequence: CASRRVGTGESPLHF. The CDR3 DNA follows: TGTGCCAGCAGACGGGTCGGGACAGGGGAATCACCCCTCCACTTT.

This clone counts as medium-sized. The J gene is TRBJ1-1, the V gene TRBV23-1; TRBD1 is a possible D gene (5 bases). TRBV23-1 is known as an ORF, though its function is uncertain. CDR3 length equals 14 residues. V was trimmed by 6 bases and J by 6 bases, leaving 17 bases between them. CDR3 sequence: CASSRWGWVAEAFF. The CDR3 region has the DNA TGCGCCAGCAGCAGATGGGGGTGGGTGGCTGAAGCTTTCTTT.

V usage is TRBV6-8 and J usage is TRBJ2-3, with a possible D match to TRBD1 (5 bases). Looked up from germline, CDR1 is MNHGY and CDR2 is SAAAGT. This CDR3 has 14 residues. V lost 5 bases, J lost 5 bases, and 14 bases lay in between. CDR3 loop: CASSSWGQGDTQYF. The DNA of the CDR3 is TGTGCCAGCAGTAGTTGGGGCCAAGGAGATACGCAGTATTTT.

The chain recombines TRBV1 with TRBJ2-7; the D segment call TRBD1 is taken from the table without a DNA check. TRBV1 is a pseudogene locus. CDR3 length: 15 residues. The DNA for the CDR3 is TGCGCCAGCAGCCATTTGACAGGGGACTCCTACGAGCAGTACTTC. This encodes CASSHLTGDSYEQYF.

The chain links TRBV18 to TRBJ2-7; a weak D match, TRBD2 (5 bases). The V gene's germline CDR1 is KGHSH and CDR2 LQKENI. The CDR3 covers 14 residues. V was pared by 0 bases and J by 2 bases, with 8 bases between. The DNA for the CDR3 is TGTGCCAGCTCACCACCTAGCGAGGCCTACGAGCAGTACTTC. It translates to CASSPPSEAYEQYF.

This chain uses TRBV19 with TRBJ1-1, with 9 bases matching TRBD1. CDR1 is LNHDA, CDR2 SQIVND, per germline (reference sequence). V was clipped by 7 bases and J by 0 bases; unmatched bases: 9. This CDR3 spans 16 amino acids. The CDR3 spells CASNYRGRGVNTEAFF. The CDR3 DNA sequence: TGTGCCAGTAATTACAGGGGGCGCGGAGTGAACACTGAAGCTTTCTTT.

The chain uses TRBV19 and TRBJ2-6; no clear D gene. Trimming cost V 7 bases and J 2 bases, with 9 bases left between them. The CDR3 sequence is 14 residues long. In germline, CDR1 is LNHDA, CDR2 SQIVND (reference sequence). Here the CDR3 DNA reads TGTGCCAGTAAGATCGATCCTGGGGCCAACGTCCTGACTTTC. Translating gives CASKIDPGANVLTF.

The rearrangement links TRBV6-1 to TRBJ1-5; the D is unclear. Trimming left V 1 base short and J 9 bases short, with 13 bases between. Looked up from germline, CDR1 is MNHNS and CDR2 is SASEGT. The CDR3 is made up of 14 amino acids. The CDR3 spells CASSEVRPPSPQHF. The DNA for the CDR3 is TGTGCCAGCAGTGAAGTGCGGCCCCCTTCGCCCCAGCATTTT.

This clone was counted at least ten times. In nucleotides, the CDR3 is TGTGCCAGCAGCTTAGTGGGCCCGGCCTACGAGCAGTACTTC. This sequence encodes CASSLVGPAYEQYF. The chain uses TRBV11-3 and TRBJ2-7; D call uncertain. Germline values: CDR1 SGHNT, CDR2 YENEEA. This CDR3 is built from 14 residues. V was shortened by 1 base and J by 2 bases, with 9 bases between the two germline ends.